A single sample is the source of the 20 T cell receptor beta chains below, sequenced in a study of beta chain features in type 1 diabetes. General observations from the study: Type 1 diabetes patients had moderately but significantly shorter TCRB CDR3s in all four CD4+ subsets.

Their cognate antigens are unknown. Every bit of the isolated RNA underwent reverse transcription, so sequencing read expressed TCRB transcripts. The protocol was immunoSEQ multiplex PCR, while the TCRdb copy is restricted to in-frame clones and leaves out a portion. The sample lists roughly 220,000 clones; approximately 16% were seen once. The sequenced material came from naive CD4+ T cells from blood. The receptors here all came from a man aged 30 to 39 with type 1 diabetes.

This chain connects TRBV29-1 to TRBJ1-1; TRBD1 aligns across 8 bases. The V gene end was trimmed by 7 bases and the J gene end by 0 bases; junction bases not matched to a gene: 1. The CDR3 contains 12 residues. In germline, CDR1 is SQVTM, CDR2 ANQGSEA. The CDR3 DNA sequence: TGCAGCGGGGGACAGGTGAACACTGAAGCTTTCTTT. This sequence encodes CSGGQVNTEAFF.

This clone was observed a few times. CDR3 loop: CAGSSGAKGYEQYF. CDR3 nucleotide sequence: TGTGCCGGATCGTCGGGGGCTAAAGGATACGAGCAGTACTTC. The chain links TRBV30 to TRBJ2-7; D may correspond to TRBD1 or TRBD2 (6 bases each). With 8 bases removed from V and 4 bases from J, the gap between germline ends came to 21 bases. The CDR3 covers 14 residues. In germline, CDR1 is GTSNPN, CDR2 SVGIG (reference sequence).

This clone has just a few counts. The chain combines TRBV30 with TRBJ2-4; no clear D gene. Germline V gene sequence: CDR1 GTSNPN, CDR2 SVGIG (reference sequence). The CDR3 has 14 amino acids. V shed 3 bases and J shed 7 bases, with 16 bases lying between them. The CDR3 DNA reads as TGTGCCTGGAGCGGGTCGGCCTACGGCAACATTCAGTACTTC. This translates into CAWSGSAYGNIQYF.

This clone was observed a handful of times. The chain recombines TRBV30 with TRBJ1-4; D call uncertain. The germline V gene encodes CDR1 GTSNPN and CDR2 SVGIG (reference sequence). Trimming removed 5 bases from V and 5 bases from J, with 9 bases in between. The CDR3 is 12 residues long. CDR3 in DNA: TGTGCCTGGGACGTGGGGAATGAAAAACTGTTTTTT. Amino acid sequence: CAWDVGNEKLFF. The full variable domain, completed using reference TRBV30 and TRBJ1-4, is SQTIHQWPATLVQPVGSPLSLECTVEGTSNPNLYWYRQAAGRGLQLLFYSVGIGQISSEVPQNLSASRPQDRQFILSSKKLLLSDSGFYLCAWDVGNEKLFFGSGTQLSVL.

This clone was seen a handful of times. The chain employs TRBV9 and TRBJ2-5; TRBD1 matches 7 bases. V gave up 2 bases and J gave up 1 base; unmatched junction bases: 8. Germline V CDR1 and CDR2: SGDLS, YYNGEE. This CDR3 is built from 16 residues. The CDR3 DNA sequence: TGTGCCAGCAGCGTGAGGCTTGGACAGGCCCAAGAGACCCAGTACTTC. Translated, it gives CASSVRLGQAQETQYF.

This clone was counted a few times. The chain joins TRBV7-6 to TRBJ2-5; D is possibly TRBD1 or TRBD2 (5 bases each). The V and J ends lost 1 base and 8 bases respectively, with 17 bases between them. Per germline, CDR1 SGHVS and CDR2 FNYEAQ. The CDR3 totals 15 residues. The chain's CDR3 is CASSLETGRRGTQYF. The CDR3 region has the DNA TGTGCCAGCAGCTTAGAAACGGGACGTCGGGGAACCCAGTACTTC.

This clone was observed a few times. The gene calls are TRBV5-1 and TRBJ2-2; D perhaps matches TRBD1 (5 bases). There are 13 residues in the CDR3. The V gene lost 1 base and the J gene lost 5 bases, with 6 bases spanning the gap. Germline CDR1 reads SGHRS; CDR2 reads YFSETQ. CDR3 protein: CASSLRQTGELFF. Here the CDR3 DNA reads TGCGCCAGCAGCTTGAGACAGACCGGGGAGCTGTTTTTT.

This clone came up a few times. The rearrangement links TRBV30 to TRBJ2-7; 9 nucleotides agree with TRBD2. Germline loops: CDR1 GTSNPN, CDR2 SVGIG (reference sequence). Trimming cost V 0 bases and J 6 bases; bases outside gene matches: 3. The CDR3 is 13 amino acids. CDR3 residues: CAWSVGTSLEQYF. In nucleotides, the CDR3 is TGTGCCTGGAGTGTAGGGACTAGCCTCGAGCAGTACTTC.

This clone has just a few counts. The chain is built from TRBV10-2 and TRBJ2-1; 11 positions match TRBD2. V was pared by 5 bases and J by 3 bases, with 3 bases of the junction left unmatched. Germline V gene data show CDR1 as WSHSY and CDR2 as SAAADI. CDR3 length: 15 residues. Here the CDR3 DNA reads TGCGCCAGCAGTTCCGGGACTAGCGGCTACAATGAGCAGTTCTTC. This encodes CASSSGTSGYNEQFF.

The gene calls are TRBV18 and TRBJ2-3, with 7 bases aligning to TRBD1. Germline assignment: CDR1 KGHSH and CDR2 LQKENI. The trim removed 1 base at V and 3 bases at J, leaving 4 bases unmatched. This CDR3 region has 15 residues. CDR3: CASSPLGTATDTQYF. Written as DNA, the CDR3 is TGTGCCAGCTCACCACTTGGGACAGCTACAGATACGCAGTATTTT.

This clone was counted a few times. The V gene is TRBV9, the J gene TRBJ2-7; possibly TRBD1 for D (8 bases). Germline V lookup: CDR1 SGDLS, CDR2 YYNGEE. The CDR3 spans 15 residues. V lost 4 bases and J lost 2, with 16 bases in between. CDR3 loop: CASSPRTGTTYEQYF. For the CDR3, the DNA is TGTGCCAGCAGCCCAAGGACAGGGACTACCTACGAGCAGTACTTC.

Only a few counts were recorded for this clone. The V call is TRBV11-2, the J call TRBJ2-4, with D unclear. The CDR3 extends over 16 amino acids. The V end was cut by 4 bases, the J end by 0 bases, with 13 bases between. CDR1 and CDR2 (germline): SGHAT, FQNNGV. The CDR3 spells CASSSPRALAKNIQYF. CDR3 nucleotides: TGTGCCAGCAGCTCACCTCGGGCCCTAGCCAAAAACATTCAGTACTTC.

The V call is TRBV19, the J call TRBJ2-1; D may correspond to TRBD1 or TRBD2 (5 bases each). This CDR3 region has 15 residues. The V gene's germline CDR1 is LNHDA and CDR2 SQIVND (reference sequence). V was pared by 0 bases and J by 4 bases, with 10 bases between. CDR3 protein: CASSIEGTRYNEQFF. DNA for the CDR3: TGTGCCAGTAGTATAGAAGGGACCAGATACAATGAGCAGTTCTTC.

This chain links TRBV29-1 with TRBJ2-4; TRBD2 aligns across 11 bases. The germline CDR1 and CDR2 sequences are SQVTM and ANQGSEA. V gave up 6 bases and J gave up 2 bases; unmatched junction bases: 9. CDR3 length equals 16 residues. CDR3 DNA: TGCAGCGTCAGAACTAGCGGGAGTGAATCCAAAAACATTCAGTACTTC. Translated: CSVRTSGSESKNIQYF. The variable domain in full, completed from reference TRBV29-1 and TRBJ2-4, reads SAVISQKPSRDICQRGTSLTIQCQVDSQVTMMFWYRQQPGQSLTLIATANQGSEATYESGFVIDKFPISRPNLTFSTLTVSNMSPEDSSIYLCSVRTSGSESKNIQYFGAGTRLSVL.

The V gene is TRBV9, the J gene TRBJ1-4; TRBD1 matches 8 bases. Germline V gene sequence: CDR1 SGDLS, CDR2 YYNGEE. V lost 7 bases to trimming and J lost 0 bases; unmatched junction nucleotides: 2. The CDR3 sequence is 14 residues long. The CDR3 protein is CASGTGATNEKLFF. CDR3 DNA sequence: TGTGCCAGCGGGACAGGAGCAACTAATGAAAAACTGTTTTTT.

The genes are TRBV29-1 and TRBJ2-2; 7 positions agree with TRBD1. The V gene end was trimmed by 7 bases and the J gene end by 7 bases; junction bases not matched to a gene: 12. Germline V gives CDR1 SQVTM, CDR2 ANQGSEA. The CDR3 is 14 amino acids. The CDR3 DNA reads TGCAGCGCCGAAGCATACCGACAGGGCGGGGAGCTGTTTTTT. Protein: CSAEAYRQGGELFF.

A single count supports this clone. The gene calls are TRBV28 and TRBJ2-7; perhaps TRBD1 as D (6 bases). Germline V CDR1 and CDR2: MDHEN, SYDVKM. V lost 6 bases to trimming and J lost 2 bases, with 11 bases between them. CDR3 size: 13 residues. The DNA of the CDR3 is TGTGCCAGCAGGACAGGACCGGCCTACGAGCAGTACTTC. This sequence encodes CASRTGPAYEQYF. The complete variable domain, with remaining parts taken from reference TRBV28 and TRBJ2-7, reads DVKVTQSSRYLVKRTGEKVFLECVQDMDHENMFWYRQDPGLGLRLIYFSYDVKMKEKGDIPEGYSVSREKKERFSLILESASTNQTSMYLCASRTGPAYEQYFGPGTRLTVT.

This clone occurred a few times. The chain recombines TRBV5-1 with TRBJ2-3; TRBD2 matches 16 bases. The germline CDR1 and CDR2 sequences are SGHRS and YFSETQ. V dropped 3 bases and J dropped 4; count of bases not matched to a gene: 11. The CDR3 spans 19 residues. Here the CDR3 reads CASSYRGTSGRAVSDTQYF. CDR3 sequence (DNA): TGCGCCAGCAGCTACCGCGGGACTAGCGGGAGGGCCGTTTCAGATACGCAGTATTTT.

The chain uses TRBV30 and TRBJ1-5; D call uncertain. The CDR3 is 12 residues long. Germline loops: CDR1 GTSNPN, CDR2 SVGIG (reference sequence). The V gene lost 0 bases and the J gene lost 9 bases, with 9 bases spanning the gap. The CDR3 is CAWSVASRPQHF. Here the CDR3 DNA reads TGTGCCTGGAGTGTAGCCTCTAGGCCCCAGCATTTT. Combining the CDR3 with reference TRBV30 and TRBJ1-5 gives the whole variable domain SQTIHQWPATLVQPVGSPLSLECTVEGTSNPNLYWYRQAAGRGLQLLFYSVGIGQISSEVPQNLSASRPQDRQFILSSKKLLLSDSGFYLCAWSVASRPQHFGDGTRLSIL.

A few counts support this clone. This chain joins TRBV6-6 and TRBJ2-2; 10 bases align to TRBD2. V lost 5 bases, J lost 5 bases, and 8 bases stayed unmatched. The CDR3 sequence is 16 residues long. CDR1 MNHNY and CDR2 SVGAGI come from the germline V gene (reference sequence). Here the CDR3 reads CASSLPQGLATGELFF. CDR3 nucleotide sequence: TGTGCCAGCAGTCTCCCTCAGGGACTAGCGACCGGGGAGCTGTTTTTT.